The 26 T cell receptor beta chains presented below share a single source sample, sequenced in a study of cytomegalovirus exposure and HLA in healthy donors. In the PCR, 60 Vbeta and 13 Jbeta primers were used. Profiled with immunoSEQ multiplex PCR; TCRdb holds only in-frame clones, not every one. The table includes 95,000 to 150,000 clones, around two thirds detected once. Sequencing input: PBMCs. These receptors were obtained from a woman aged 40 to 50 in good health and CMV-seropositive.

The table lists this clone with a few counts. This sequence joins TRBV9 and TRBJ2-7; a possible D gene is TRBD2 (5 bases). CDR1 SGDLS and CDR2 YYNGEE come from the germline V gene. Between the trimmed V and J ends, which lost 1 base and 4 bases, there was a span of 15 bases. This CDR3 contains 15 residues. The CDR3 nucleotides read TGTGCCAGCAGCGTAATTCCGGAGGCTGGATACGAGCAGTACTTC. Its protein is CASSVIPEAGYEQYF.

Remarks on this clone: The germline gene is not matched at one end of the junction; a read error may be the cause. V is TRBV27 and J is TRBJ2-1; the D gene is possibly TRBD2 (6 bases). The CDR3 extends over 14 amino acids. Germline CDR1 and CDR2: MNHEY and SMNVEV (reference sequence). The CDR3, as DNA: TGTGCCGGCAGTTTTAGCGGAGCTTACAATGAGCAGTTCTTC. This translates into CAGSFSGAYNEQFF.

The chain joins TRBV6-1 to TRBJ1-2, with unresolved D. The CDR3 covers 10 residues. Germline V gives CDR1 MNHNS, CDR2 SASEGT. With 10 bases removed from V and 5 bases from J, the gap between germline ends came to 8 bases. For the CDR3, the DNA is TGTGCCACATCAGATTATGGCTACACCTTC. Translation gives CATSDYGYTF.

Comments on this clone: An end of the junction differs from the germline gene, which may be a read error. The chain has TRBV7-2 and TRBJ1-1, with 7 bases fitting TRBD1. Germline V gives CDR1 SGHTA, CDR2 FQGNSA. The length of the CDR3 is 14 residues. For the CDR3, the DNA is TGTGCCAGCAGCCAAGACAGGGTGAAGACTGAAGCTTTCTTT. It encodes CASSQDRVKTEAFF.

The V and J genes are TRBV15 and TRBJ1-1; D may be TRBD1 (5 bases). Trimming removed 0 bases from V and 6 bases from J, with 17 bases in between. The germline V gene has CDR1 LNHNV and CDR2 YYDKDF (reference sequence). The CDR3 extends over 16 amino acids. Here the CDR3 reads CATSRDHWGGDAEAFF. Here the CDR3 DNA reads TGTGCCACCAGCAGAGATCATTGGGGGGGGGACGCTGAAGCTTTCTTT.

The DNA for the CDR3 is TGTGCCATCGTGGGACAGGGACCGAACTATGGCTACACCTTC. It encodes CAIVGQGPNYGYTF. The genes are TRBV28 and TRBJ1-2; 9 nucleotides line up with TRBD1. With V trimmed by 10 bases and J by 2 bases, 8 bases remained unmatched. The CDR3 loop spans 14 amino acids. Germline V gene sequence: CDR1 MDHEN, CDR2 SYDVKM.

This clone was counted a single time. V gene TRBV5-1 combines with J gene TRBJ2-5, with TRBD1 matching over 9 bases. The J call may be wrong; the DNA end is better matched by TRBJ2-7. This CDR3 region has 15 residues. The germline V gene has CDR1 SGHRS and CDR2 YFSETQ. CDR3 amino acids: CASSPGLGQGSEQYF. Here the CDR3 DNA reads TGCGCCAGCAGCCCGGGTTTGGGACAGGGCTCCGAGCAGTACTTC.

As DNA, the CDR3 is TGTGCCAGTACAGGGGGGCGATTGGGGAACACTGAAGCTTTCTTT. Protein sequence: CASTGGRLGNTEAFF. The chain carries TRBV25-1 and TRBJ1-1; 8 bases match TRBD1. From germline, CDR1 is MGHDK and CDR2 SYGVNS. The V segment lost 9 bases and the J segment 1 base; nucleotides outside the gene matches: 10. This CDR3 region has 15 residues.

The gene calls are TRBV5-8 and TRBJ1-4; D ambiguous. The CDR3 has 14 amino acids. Germline-derived CDR1 and CDR2 are SGHTS and YDEGEE. The V end was cut by 4 bases, the J end by 6 bases, with 13 bases between. CDR3 nucleotide sequence: TGTGCCAGCAGCACCATCCTGGCAGATGAAAAACTGTTTTTT. It yields the protein CASSTILADEKLFF.

The CDR3 region has the DNA TGTGCCAGCAGTTACTCGAGGGCGGTAATGAACACTGAAGCTTTCTTT. Protein product: CASSYSRAVMNTEAFF. This chain joins TRBV6-5 and TRBJ1-1; D gene unclear. CDR3 length equals 16 residues. Trimming removed 0 bases from V and 0 bases from J, with 11 bases in between. The germline V gene has CDR1 MNHEY and CDR2 SVGAGI.

The rearrangement joins TRBV7-6 to TRBJ1-4; 7 bases match TRBD1. Germline assignment: CDR1 SGHVS and CDR2 FNYEAQ. The CDR3 covers 15 residues. J gave up 4 bases and V 5 bases, and 7 bases lay outside the gene matches. In DNA form, the CDR3 reads TGTGCCAGCAGCCCCTTGACAGGGAGTAATGAAAAACTGTTTTTT. It translates to CASSPLTGSNEKLFF.

The V gene is TRBV6-5, the J gene TRBJ2-7; 11 bases map to TRBD2. J was trimmed by 4 bases and V by 2 bases; bases with no gene match: 1. This CDR3 is 14 amino acids long. Germline loops: CDR1 MNHEY, CDR2 SVGAGI. This CDR3 reads CASSYGLAGYEQYF. The CDR3 nucleotides are TGTGCCAGCAGTTACGGACTAGCGGGTTACGAGCAGTACTTC.

This clone turned up a few times. This chain's CDR3 is CASRELAGGSREQFF. Here the CDR3 DNA reads TGTGCCAGCAGAGAACTAGCGGGTGGATCAAGGGAGCAGTTCTTC. The J gene is TRBJ2-1, the V gene TRBV2; TRBD2 agrees at 9 bases. With V trimmed by 6 bases and J by 10 bases, 13 bases remained unmatched. Germline CDR1 and CDR2: SNHLY and FYNNEI. The CDR3 runs 15 residues.

The rearrangement links TRBV5-1 to TRBJ2-5; 12 positions agree with TRBD1. The germline V gene encodes CDR1 SGHRS and CDR2 YFSETQ. Trimming took 4 bases from V and 5 from J; bases not matched to a gene: 6. This CDR3 contains 15 residues. CDR3 residues: CASSRGTGGVETQYF. The CDR3 nucleotides read TGCGCCAGCAGCCGGGGGACAGGGGGCGTTGAGACCCAGTACTTC.

The chain couples TRBV7-9 to TRBJ2-7; maybe TRBD1 (6 bases). CDR3 length: 14 amino acids. The V end lost 10 bases, the J end lost 2 bases, and 18 bases lay between the germline ends. CDR1 SEHNR and CDR2 FQNEAQ come from the germline V gene (reference sequence). The CDR3 coding sequence is TGTGCCATCCTAACAGGGAGTCCCGCCTACGAGCAGTACTTC. This encodes CAILTGSPAYEQYF.

V usage is TRBV27 and J usage is TRBJ1-2; perhaps TRBD1 as D (5 bases). CDR3 length equals 14 residues. V shed 6 bases and J shed 14 bases, with 25 bases lying between them. Germline CDR1 and CDR2: MNHEY and SMNVEV (reference sequence). CDR3 loop: CASSSRRDSPLLTF. The CDR3 nucleotides read TGTGCCAGCAGCTCGAGACGAGACAGCCCGCTTCTGACCTTC.

The V gene is TRBV27, the J gene TRBJ2-3, with a tentative D call TRBD1 (9 bases). CDR1 and CDR2 from the germline V gene are MNHEY and SMNVEV (reference sequence). The CDR3 contains 20 residues. V was clipped by 8 bases and J by 2 bases, with 32 bases between them. The CDR3 region has the DNA TGTGCCAGCTCACTTGCGGGACAGGGTTGGACTAGCCAAGCCACAGATACGCAGTATTTT. It specifies CASSLAGQGWTSQATDTQYF.

Of note for this clone: Other DNA sequences in the sample encode the same CDR3. The rearrangement joins TRBV14 to TRBJ2-7; no clear D. The germline V gene encodes CDR1 SGHDN and CDR2 FVKESK. V lost 1 base and J 4 bases, leaving 5 bases between the germline ends. The CDR3 runs to 12 residues. The CDR3 protein is CASSQGSYEQYF. CDR3 coding DNA: TGTGCCAGCAGCCAAGGTTCTTACGAGCAGTACTTC.

The chain recombines TRBV19 with TRBJ2-3; D may be TRBD1 (6 bases). The CDR3 consists of 15 residues. V lost 5 bases, J lost 0 bases, and 12 bases lay in between. Per the germline V gene, CDR1 is LNHDA and CDR2 is SQIVND (reference sequence). For the CDR3, the DNA is TGTGCCAGTAGTGAGACAGGTACTAGCACAGATACGCAGTATTTT. Translating it yields CASSETGTSTDTQYF.

The chain carries TRBV2 and TRBJ2-3; 7 nucleotides match TRBD2. The ends lost 1 base at V and 14 bases at J; junction bases unmatched: 6. Germline V gives CDR1 SNHLY, CDR2 FYNNEI. The CDR3 length is 12 residues. CDR3 amino acids: CASSEGGGIGYF. The DNA for the CDR3 is TGTGCCAGCAGTGAAGGCGGGGGAATAGGGTATTTT.

The rearrangement uses TRBV29-1 and TRBJ2-7; 11 nucleotides match TRBD2. Looked up from germline, CDR1 is SQVTM and CDR2 is ANQGSEA. There are 12 residues in the CDR3. V was pared by 4 bases and J by 6 bases, with 2 bases of the junction left unmatched. CDR3 residues: CSVGTSGSEQYF. CDR3 DNA sequence: TGCAGCGTTGGCACTAGCGGGAGCGAGCAGTACTTC.

The V call is TRBV5-1, the J call TRBJ1-2, with TRBD1 as a possible D gene (6 bases). Germline-derived CDR1 and CDR2 are SGHRS and YFSETQ. Trimming pared 3 bases from V and 8 bases from J, leaving 17 bases between. The CDR3 has 14 residues. As DNA, the CDR3 is TGCGCCAGCAGCTCGGGACACCCCCGCGGAGGCTACACCTTC. This encodes CASSSGHPRGGYTF.

A few counts support this clone. The CDR3 sequence is CASSEAGTGGYEQYF. The CDR3 DNA follows: TGTGCCAGCAGTGAAGCCGGGACAGGGGGCTACGAGCAGTACTTC. The gene calls are TRBV6-1 and TRBJ2-7, with 11 bases aligning to TRBD1. V trimming: 0 bases; J trimming: 3 bases; junction bases outside the gene matches: 1. The germline CDR1 and CDR2 sequences are MNHNS and SASEGT. This CDR3 has 15 residues.

The V and J genes are TRBV5-4 and TRBJ1-2; 12 bases are a match to TRBD1. V lost 4 bases to trimming and J lost 3 bases; unmatched junction nucleotides: 4. From germline, CDR1 is SGHNT and CDR2 YYREEE (reference sequence). CDR3 size: 15 residues. DNA for the CDR3: TGTGCCAGCAGCGGGGACAGGGGGCGGGACTATGGCTACACCTTC. It yields the protein CASSGDRGRDYGYTF.

V and J are TRBV30 and TRBJ1-1, with TRBD1 matching 7 bases. The CDR3 runs 16 residues. Germline V gene sequence: CDR1 GTSNPN, CDR2 SVGIG (reference sequence). Trimming at V came to 5 bases and at J to 1 base, leaving 13 bases not matched to a gene. This CDR3 reads CAWVPWTGDENTEAFF. The DNA of the CDR3 is TGTGCCTGGGTTCCTTGGACAGGCGACGAGAACACTGAAGCTTTCTTT.

This sequence joins TRBV2 and TRBJ2-7, with 8 positions matching TRBD1. This CDR3 is built from 13 residues. Trimming removed 1 base from V and 6 bases from J; junction bases left unmatched: 2. The germline V gene encodes CDR1 SNHLY and CDR2 FYNNEI. CDR3 loop: CASSEGTGTEQYF. The DNA of the CDR3 is TGTGCCAGCAGTGAAGGGACAGGGACCGAGCAGTACTTC.